The rows below give T cell receptor beta chains drawn from one sample of a study of CD8+ T cells in alopecia areata. Clones were read by immunoSEQ multiplex PCR, and TCRdb kept only the in-frame ones, dropping some. The sample shows about 180,000 clones, roughly 50% of them seen only once. The input for sequencing was CD8+ T cells sorted from blood, taken at week 24, from a patient treated with tofacitinib. These receptors were collected from a human donor with alopecia areata. The CDR3 runs from the conserved cysteine through the conserved F or W. Fields, in order: D gene, J gene, clone size, V gene, CDR3 DNA, CDR3 protein. A D gene is named only where the DNA matches it firmly. The size of a clone is reported for some rows only, either as once, few or many, or as a class for expanded clones.

d_gene: -; j_gene: TRBJ2-2; abundance: -; v_gene: TRBV18; CDR3nt: TGTGCCAGCTCACCACTCCTTCGACCCTGGGAGTACACCGGGGAGCTGTTTTTT; CDR3aa: CASSPLLRPWEYTGELFF
d_gene: -; j_gene: TRBJ1-1; abundance: -; v_gene: TRBV13; CDR3nt: TGTGCCAGCAGCTCCGGAATGAACACTGAAGCTTTCTTT; CDR3aa: CASSSGMNTEAFF
d_gene: -; j_gene: TRBJ1-2; abundance: -; v_gene: TRBV29-1; CDR3nt: TGCAGCGTTGAGGCTCGGAGCCTGGCTGGCTACACCTTC; CDR3aa: CSVEARSLAGYTF
d_gene: -; j_gene: TRBJ2-7; abundance: -; v_gene: TRBV7-2; CDR3nt: TGTGCCAGCAGCCCCCGAGGGGACACGAATTACGAGCAGTACTTC; CDR3aa: CASSPRGDTNYEQYF
d_gene: -; j_gene: TRBJ2-1; abundance: -; v_gene: TRBV6-6; CDR3nt: TGTGCCAGCAGTGTTGCAGCGGAGAGCTCCTACAATGAGCAGTTCTTC; CDR3aa: CASSVAAESSYNEQFF
d_gene: TRBD1; j_gene: TRBJ2-3; abundance: -; v_gene: TRBV13; CDR3nt: TGTGCCAGCAGCTTAGAGACAGGGGGGACAGATACGCAGTATTTT; CDR3aa: CASSLETGGTDTQYF
d_gene: TRBD2; j_gene: TRBJ2-1; abundance: -; v_gene: TRBV29-1; CDR3nt: TGCAGCGTTGGGGGGGGTAATAACAATGAGCAGTTCTTC; CDR3aa: CSVGGGNNNEQFF
d_gene: TRBD1; j_gene: TRBJ1-1; abundance: -; v_gene: TRBV6-5; CDR3nt: TGTGCCAGTTCCTTGGACAGGCTAACTGAAGCTTTCTTT; CDR3aa: CASSLDRLTEAFF
d_gene: -; j_gene: TRBJ2-2; abundance: once; v_gene: TRBV5-1; CDR3nt: TGCGCCAGCAATGAGAACACCGGGGAGCTGTTTTTT; CDR3aa: CASNENTGELFF
d_gene: -; j_gene: TRBJ1-6; abundance: -; v_gene: TRBV11-2; CDR3nt: TGTGCCAGCAGCTTAGACCCTTCACCCCTCCACTTT; CDR3aa: CASSLDPSPLHF
d_gene: TRBD1; j_gene: TRBJ1-1; abundance: -; v_gene: TRBV5-1; CDR3nt: TGCGCCAGCAGCTCCGGACAGGGGATTCGGGACACTGAAGCTTTCTTT; CDR3aa: CASSSGQGIRDTEAFF
d_gene: TRBD1; j_gene: TRBJ2-7; abundance: few; v_gene: TRBV2; CDR3nt: TGTGCCAGCCTGGGACAGAGCTCCTACGAGCAGTACTTC; CDR3aa: CASLGQSSYEQYF
d_gene: TRBD1; j_gene: TRBJ1-6; abundance: -; v_gene: TRBV5-6; CDR3nt: TGTGCCAGCAGCGTCATCAGGGGGCAAGGGGATTCACCCCTCCACTTT; CDR3aa: CASSVIRGQGDSPLHF
d_gene: TRBD1; j_gene: TRBJ2-7; abundance: few; v_gene: TRBV29-1; CDR3nt: TGCAGCGTGGGACAGATCGGTTACGAGCAGTACTTC; CDR3aa: CSVGQIGYEQYF
d_gene: TRBD1; j_gene: TRBJ2-5; abundance: -; v_gene: TRBV19; CDR3nt: TGTGCCAGTAGTGACAGGGGAAGCGAGACCCAGTACTTC; CDR3aa: CASSDRGSETQYF
d_gene: -; j_gene: TRBJ1-1; abundance: few; v_gene: TRBV9; CDR3nt: TGTGCCAGCAGCGCACAACAGGGTACTGAAGCTTTCTTT; CDR3aa: CASSAQQGTEAFF
d_gene: TRBD1; j_gene: TRBJ2-7; abundance: -; v_gene: TRBV27; CDR3nt: TGTGCCAGCGGGACAGGGAGCTCCTACGAGCAGTACTTC; CDR3aa: CASGTGSSYEQYF
d_gene: -; j_gene: TRBJ2-2; abundance: -; v_gene: TRBV4-3; CDR3nt: TGCGCCAGCAGCGGTACAATAGCGAACACCGGGGAGCTGTTTTTT; CDR3aa: CASSGTIANTGELFF
d_gene: TRBD2; j_gene: TRBJ2-1; abundance: few; v_gene: TRBV30; CDR3nt: TGTGCCTGGAGTTTGGGTAGCGGGGGGTATTATGAGCAGTTCTTC; CDR3aa: CAWSLGSGGYYEQFF
d_gene: TRBD1; j_gene: TRBJ2-1; abundance: -; v_gene: TRBV29-1; CDR3nt: TGCAGCGTTTCCGGGACAGGGGTCAATGAGCAGTTCTTC; CDR3aa: CSVSGTGVNEQFF
d_gene: -; j_gene: TRBJ1-2; abundance: few; v_gene: TRBV29-1; CDR3nt: TGCAGCTCTTCAGCTGGGGCAGGGACCTATGGCTACACCTTC; CDR3aa: CSSSAGAGTYGYTF
d_gene: TRBD1; j_gene: TRBJ1-1; abundance: -; v_gene: TRBV29-1; CDR3nt: TGCAGCGCCCAGGGGGGGACTGAAGCTTTCTTT; CDR3aa: CSAQGGTEAFF
d_gene: -; j_gene: TRBJ2-1; abundance: -; v_gene: TRBV7-9; CDR3nt: TGTGCCAGCAGGAGCGGGGACAACCGCAATGAGCAGTTCTTC; CDR3aa: CASRSGDNRNEQFF
d_gene: -; j_gene: TRBJ1-5; abundance: -; v_gene: TRBV5-6; CDR3nt: TGTGCCAGCAGCTTAGGGGTGGGCAATCAGCCCCAGCATTTT; CDR3aa: CASSLGVGNQPQHF
d_gene: -; j_gene: TRBJ2-6; abundance: -; v_gene: TRBV30; CDR3nt: TGTGCCTGGGACTCTGGGGCCAACGTCCTGACTTTC; CDR3aa: CAWDSGANVLTF
d_gene: -; j_gene: TRBJ2-7; abundance: -; v_gene: TRBV13; CDR3nt: TGTGCCAGCAGCGTAGGAAACTACGAGCAGTACTTC; CDR3aa: CASSVGNYEQYF
d_gene: -; j_gene: TRBJ1-2; abundance: -; v_gene: TRBV7-9; CDR3nt: TGTGCCAGCAGACACCACAGAGATTCTAACTATGGCTACACCTTC; CDR3aa: CASRHHRDSNYGYTF
d_gene: -; j_gene: TRBJ2-3; abundance: -; v_gene: TRBV11-2; CDR3nt: TGTGCCAGCAGGCCGGCTAGCGTCACAGATACGCAGTATTTT; CDR3aa: CASRPASVTDTQYF
d_gene: TRBD2; j_gene: TRBJ2-2; abundance: few; v_gene: TRBV7-6; CDR3nt: TGTGCCAGCAGCTTTGAGACTAGCGGTAACACCGGGGAGCTGTTTTTT; CDR3aa: CASSFETSGNTGELFF
d_gene: -; j_gene: TRBJ2-3; abundance: few; v_gene: TRBV7-9; CDR3nt: TGTGCCACTAGGGGTTCCACAGATACGCAGTATTTT; CDR3aa: CATRGSTDTQYF
d_gene: -; j_gene: TRBJ1-5; abundance: -; v_gene: TRBV11-3; CDR3nt: TGTGCCAGCAGCTTGACGGGAGTTGGTCAGCCCCAGCATTTT; CDR3aa: CASSLTGVGQPQHF
d_gene: TRBD1; j_gene: TRBJ1-2; abundance: -; v_gene: TRBV25-1; CDR3nt: TGTGCCAGCAGTGATAGGGACAGAGCCTATTTC; CDR3aa: CASSDRDRAYF
d_gene: -; j_gene: TRBJ1-1; abundance: -; v_gene: TRBV29-1; CDR3nt: TGCAGCGTTGAGCTGGGGCTTAACCAAAACACTGAAGCTTTCTTT; CDR3aa: CSVELGLNQNTEAFF
d_gene: -; j_gene: TRBJ1-5; abundance: few; v_gene: TRBV4-3; CDR3nt: TGCGCCAGCAGCCAAGATCGGGCAGGCAATCAGCCCCAGCATTTT; CDR3aa: CASSQDRAGNQPQHF
d_gene: -; j_gene: TRBJ1-1; abundance: -; v_gene: TRBV15; CDR3nt: TGTGCCACCAGCAGAGGTAGGGATGGGGAAGCTTTCTTT; CDR3aa: CATSRGRDGEAFF
d_gene: -; j_gene: TRBJ1-5; abundance: -; v_gene: TRBV5-1; CDR3nt: TGCGCCAGCAGCTTGTATCCCGAGGGTAATCAGCCCCAGCATTTT; CDR3aa: CASSLYPEGNQPQHF
d_gene: -; j_gene: TRBJ2-7; abundance: -; v_gene: TRBV19; CDR3nt: TGTGCCAGTAGTACCCCCGGGACTGCGATGGAGCAGTACTTC; CDR3aa: CASSTPGTAMEQYF
d_gene: -; j_gene: TRBJ1-2; abundance: few; v_gene: TRBV27; CDR3nt: TGTGCCAGCAGCCTGGGGTGGGCAGGGGATGAGATGGATGGCTACACCTTC; CDR3aa: CASSLGWAGDEMDGYTF
d_gene: -; j_gene: TRBJ2-5; abundance: -; v_gene: TRBV4-3; CDR3nt: TGCGCCAGCAGCCAAGAACCAGGGCCGGAGACCCAGTACTTC; CDR3aa: CASSQEPGPETQYF
d_gene: TRBD1; j_gene: TRBJ1-5; abundance: -; v_gene: TRBV2; CDR3nt: TGTGCCAGCAAAGACAGGGGCGGCAATCAGCCCCAGCATTTT; CDR3aa: CASKDRGGNQPQHF